This is a list of T cell receptor beta chains from one sample in a study of blood T cell repertoires in COVID-19. TCRdb's copy holds only in-frame clones and misses some; the assay was immunoSEQ multiplex PCR. The sample has over 300,000 clones; roughly 85% are singletons. The sample taken for sequencing was peripheral blood. All receptors come from a human donor in a cohort sampled during active COVID-19. CDR3s include the opening cysteine and the closing phenylalanine or tryptophan. Fields, in order: CDR3 length, J gene, V gene, D gene, clone size, CDR3 DNA, CDR3 protein. A D gene is named only where the DNA matches it firmly. Size is omitted from some rows. Given values are once, few, many or a class for expanded clones.

len: 12
j_gene: TRBJ1-1
v_gene: TRBV7-9
d_gene: .
abundance: .
CDR3nt: TGTGCCAGCAGCCGGGTTGACACTGAAGCTTTCTTT
CDR3aa: CASSRVDTEAFF

len: 13
j_gene: TRBJ2-7
v_gene: TRBV5-6
d_gene: .
abundance: .
CDR3nt: TGTGCCAGCAGCTTGGGCGGGAACTACGAGCAGTACTTC
CDR3aa: CASSLGGNYEQYF

len: 16
j_gene: TRBJ1-3
v_gene: TRBV3-1/TRBV3-2
d_gene: .
abundance: .
CDR3nt: TGTGCCAGCAGCCAAGTTTTTGTGAGCTCTGGAAACACCATATATTTT
CDR3aa: CASSQVFVSSGNTIYF

len: 14
j_gene: TRBJ2-4
v_gene: TRBV28
d_gene: .
abundance: .
CDR3nt: TGTGCCAGCAGTCCCGGACAGACCAAAAACATTCAGTACTTC
CDR3aa: CASSPGQTKNIQYF

len: 15
j_gene: TRBJ2-2
v_gene: TRBV25-1
d_gene: TRBD2
abundance: .
CDR3nt: TGTGCCAGCTCACGGACTAGCGCAAACACCGGGGAGCTGTTTTTT
CDR3aa: CASSRTSANTGELFF

len: 14
j_gene: TRBJ2-7
v_gene: TRBV3-1/TRBV3-2
d_gene: TRBD1
abundance: .
CDR3nt: TGTGCCAGCAGCCAAGGACAGGGGGCCTTCGAGCAGTACTTC
CDR3aa: CASSQGQGAFEQYF

len: 14
j_gene: TRBJ1-3
v_gene: TRBV7-2
d_gene: .
abundance: .
CDR3nt: TGTGCCAGCAGCTTACAGGGTGCTGGAAACACCATATATTTT
CDR3aa: CASSLQGAGNTIYF

len: 13
j_gene: TRBJ1-4
v_gene: TRBV4-1
d_gene: .
abundance: .
CDR3nt: TGCGCCCATCCGAGGGGGTCGAGTGAAAAACTGTTTTTT
CDR3aa: CAHPRGSSEKLFF

len: 15
j_gene: TRBJ2-6
v_gene: TRBV28
d_gene: .
abundance: .
CDR3nt: TGTGCCAGCAGCCCCGAGAGGGCTGGGGCCAACGTCCTGACTTTC
CDR3aa: CASSPERAGANVLTF

len: 18
j_gene: TRBJ2-3
v_gene: TRBV7-6
d_gene: TRBD2
abundance: .
CDR3nt: TGTGCCAGCAGCTTAGGGCCCCCGAGCGGGGGGGCCACAGATACGCAGTATTTT
CDR3aa: CASSLGPPSGGATDTQYF

len: 13
j_gene: TRBJ2-2
v_gene: TRBV11-3
d_gene: .
abundance: .
CDR3nt: TGTGCCAGCAGCCCCCAGTACACCGGGGAGCTGTTTTTT
CDR3aa: CASSPQYTGELFF

len: 13
j_gene: TRBJ1-2
v_gene: TRBV12-3/TRBV12-4
d_gene: .
abundance: .
CDR3nt: TGTGCCAGCAGCCGTCTCGGGGGCTATGGCTACACCTTC
CDR3aa: CASSRLGGYGYTF

len: 14
j_gene: TRBJ1-5
v_gene: TRBV2
d_gene: .
abundance: .
CDR3nt: TGTGCCAGCAGTTTCGGTTATAGCAATCAGCCCCAGCATTTT
CDR3aa: CASSFGYSNQPQHF

len: 15
j_gene: TRBJ1-2
v_gene: TRBV18
d_gene: .
abundance: .
CDR3nt: TGTGCCAGCTCACCAATTGGTAGCCAGGGGATCGGCTACACCTTC
CDR3aa: CASSPIGSQGIGYTF

len: 12
j_gene: TRBJ2-4
v_gene: TRBV2
d_gene: .
abundance: .
CDR3nt: TGTGCCAGCAGTGAAGGGGCCAGGCAGTTATACTTC
CDR3aa: CASSEGARQLYF

len: 12
j_gene: TRBJ1-4
v_gene: TRBV30
d_gene: .
abundance: .
CDR3nt: TGTGCCTGGAGTGGGGTAGGGGGAAAACTGTTTTTT
CDR3aa: CAWSGVGGKLFF

len: 13
j_gene: TRBJ1-2
v_gene: TRBV9
d_gene: TRBD1
abundance: .
CDR3nt: TGTGCCAGCAGCTCAACAGGGGGGCGCGGCTACACCTTC
CDR3aa: CASSSTGGRGYTF

len: 15
j_gene: TRBJ2-3
v_gene: TRBV5-8
d_gene: .
abundance: .
CDR3nt: TGTGCCAGCAGCTTCCGAGGGGGAAGCACAGATACGCAGTATTTT
CDR3aa: CASSFRGGSTDTQYF

len: 16
j_gene: TRBJ1-1
v_gene: TRBV5-1
d_gene: .
abundance: .
CDR3nt: TGCGCCAGCAGCTTAACGGGACTGTTTTTGAACACTGAAGCTTTCTTT
CDR3aa: CASSLTGLFLNTEAFF

len: 17
j_gene: TRBJ2-2
v_gene: TRBV5-4
d_gene: TRBD1
abundance: .
CDR3nt: TGTGCCAGCAGCTCCGTTAAGGGGGCCTTGAACACCGGGGAGCTGTTTTTT
CDR3aa: CASSSVKGALNTGELFF

len: 13
j_gene: TRBJ2-7
v_gene: TRBV12-3/TRBV12-4
d_gene: .
abundance: .
CDR3nt: TGTGCCAGCAAGAGAGGGATCGCCTACGAGCAGTACTTC
CDR3aa: CASKRGIAYEQYF

len: 17
j_gene: TRBJ2-2
v_gene: TRBV19
d_gene: TRBD2
abundance: .
CDR3nt: TGTGCCAGTAGTATTAAGCGGGGGGGACGGAACACCGGGGAGCTGTTTTTT
CDR3aa: CASSIKRGGRNTGELFF

len: 12
j_gene: TRBJ1-2
v_gene: TRBV29-1
d_gene: .
abundance: .
CDR3nt: TGCAGCGTTGCAGGGGCTAACTATGGCTACACCTTC
CDR3aa: CSVAGANYGYTF

len: 13
j_gene: TRBJ2-7
v_gene: TRBV19
d_gene: .
abundance: .
CDR3nt: TGTGCCAGTAGTCTACAGGGCTACTACGAGCAGTACTTC
CDR3aa: CASSLQGYYEQYF

len: 15
j_gene: TRBJ2-1
v_gene: TRBV6-4
d_gene: .
abundance: .
CDR3nt: TGTGCCAGCAGTGACGGGACAGCGGGGGTGGTTGTGCAGTTCTTC
CDR3aa: CASSDGTAGVVVQFF

len: 18
j_gene: TRBJ1-4
v_gene: TRBV11-2
d_gene: TRBD1
abundance: .
CDR3nt: TGTGCCAGCAGTTATACCCCCGGGACAGGCGTCGGTGAGGAAAAACTGTTTTTT
CDR3aa: CASSYTPGTGVGEEKLFF

len: 17
j_gene: TRBJ2-2
v_gene: TRBV18
d_gene: TRBD2
abundance: .
CDR3nt: TGTGCCAGCTCACGAACATCGACGGGGGGGCTCACCGGGGAGCTGTTTTTT
CDR3aa: CASSRTSTGGLTGELFF

len: 14
j_gene: TRBJ2-7
v_gene: TRBV7-3
d_gene: .
abundance: .
CDR3nt: TGTGCCAGCAGCTTACTTGGGCAGGGCTACGAGCAGTACTTC
CDR3aa: CASSLLGQGYEQYF

len: 14
j_gene: TRBJ1-4
v_gene: TRBV3-1/TRBV3-2
d_gene: .
abundance: .
CDR3nt: TGTGCCAGCAGCCCTCGACAGGCCTCTGAAAAACTGTTTTTT
CDR3aa: CASSPRQASEKLFF

len: 12
j_gene: TRBJ1-2
v_gene: TRBV11-2
d_gene: .
abundance: once
CDR3nt: TGTGCCAGCAGCTCCAGGGGTGCTGGCTACACCTTC
CDR3aa: CASSSRGAGYTF

len: 13
j_gene: TRBJ1-2
v_gene: TRBV24-1
d_gene: .
abundance: .
CDR3nt: TGTGCCACCTCGGAGGGCAGCACTTATGGCTACACCTTC
CDR3aa: CATSEGSTYGYTF

len: 16
j_gene: TRBJ2-5
v_gene: TRBV5-6
d_gene: TRBD1
abundance: .
CDR3nt: TGTGCCAGCAGCTCGCCGGGACAGGGGTTGCGGGAGACCCAGTACTTC
CDR3aa: CASSSPGQGLRETQYF

len: 13
j_gene: TRBJ1-2
v_gene: TRBV30
d_gene: TRBD1
abundance: few
CDR3nt: TGTGCCTGGATGACAGGGGGCGAGGATGGCTACACCTTC
CDR3aa: CAWMTGGEDGYTF

len: 15
j_gene: TRBJ2-7
v_gene: TRBV18
d_gene: .
abundance: .
CDR3nt: TGTGCCAGCTCACCCCGACAGGAGAGTAAAAACGAGCAGTACTTC
CDR3aa: CASSPRQESKNEQYF

len: 14
j_gene: TRBJ2-3
v_gene: TRBV24-1
d_gene: TRBD1
abundance: .
CDR3nt: TGTGCCACCAGTGAGACAGGGCCCACAGATACGCAGTATTTT
CDR3aa: CATSETGPTDTQYF

len: 14
j_gene: TRBJ2-1
v_gene: TRBV9
d_gene: TRBD1
abundance: .
CDR3nt: TGTGCCAGCAGCGCAAACGACAGGGGGAATGAGCAGTTCTTC
CDR3aa: CASSANDRGNEQFF

len: 15
j_gene: TRBJ2-7
v_gene: TRBV2
d_gene: .
abundance: .
CDR3nt: TGTGCCAGCAGCCGACAGGCCGCTGCTTCCTACGAGCAGTACTTC
CDR3aa: CASSRQAAASYEQYF

len: 14
j_gene: TRBJ2-7
v_gene: TRBV4-1
d_gene: .
abundance: .
CDR3nt: TGCGCCAGCAGCCCCCCCAGGGCCCTCCACGAGCAGTACTTC
CDR3aa: CASSPPRALHEQYF

len: 15
j_gene: TRBJ1-1
v_gene: TRBV7-8
d_gene: TRBD1
abundance: once
CDR3nt: TGTGCCAGCAGCTTATTCGGAGGGGGCCTGGCTGAAGCTTTCTTT
CDR3aa: CASSLFGGGLAEAFF

len: 17
j_gene: TRBJ2-5
v_gene: TRBV5-1
d_gene: TRBD2
abundance: .
CDR3nt: TGCGCCAGCAGCCCCGCTGGTGGGGCGGGGGGGCAAGAGACCCAGTACTTC
CDR3aa: CASSPAGGAGGQETQYF